This T cell receptor (beta chain) was sequenced during a study of response to subunit inactivated influenza vaccine. This clonotype appeared a few times. The antigen is not known. TCRdb processed the RT-PCR reads anew with MiXCR; each CDR3 protein has one entry. The sample carries a few hundred thousand distinct CDR3 sequences, around 10% recorded once. CDR1 and CDR2 from the germline V gene are MGHDK and SYGVNS. The ends were cut back, 1 base at V and 0 bases at J, with 6 bases in the middle. CDR3 length equals 14 residues. Regarding the study as a whole: Seasonal influenza vaccination, on each occasion, was suggested by the authors to recruit few new T cells.

The same sample was also studied in work on T cells expressing NK-cell markers. Turning to that study: 5'RACE template switching built TCR beta cDNA with unique molecular identifiers. Investigators obtained TCR beta repertoires from sorted CD3+CD56+NKG2C+, CD3+CD56+NKG2C- and CD3+CD56-NKG2C+ T cells. Sorting was restricted to alpha-beta TCR T cells by an anti-gamma-delta TCR antibody in several experiments. About 6 donors had dominant NKG2C+ clonotypes that comprised about 1.0-7.0% of their CD8+ T cells.

V usage is TRBV25-1 and J usage is TRBJ2-5; unclear D gene. The receptor was derived from a man aged 50 or older who received an inactivated influenza vaccine. The source was PBMCs from blood, collected on the day of vaccination. CDR3 amino acids: CASSESDYQETQYF. Here the CDR3 DNA reads TGTGCCAGCAGTGAATCCGATTACCAAGAGACCCAGTACTTC.